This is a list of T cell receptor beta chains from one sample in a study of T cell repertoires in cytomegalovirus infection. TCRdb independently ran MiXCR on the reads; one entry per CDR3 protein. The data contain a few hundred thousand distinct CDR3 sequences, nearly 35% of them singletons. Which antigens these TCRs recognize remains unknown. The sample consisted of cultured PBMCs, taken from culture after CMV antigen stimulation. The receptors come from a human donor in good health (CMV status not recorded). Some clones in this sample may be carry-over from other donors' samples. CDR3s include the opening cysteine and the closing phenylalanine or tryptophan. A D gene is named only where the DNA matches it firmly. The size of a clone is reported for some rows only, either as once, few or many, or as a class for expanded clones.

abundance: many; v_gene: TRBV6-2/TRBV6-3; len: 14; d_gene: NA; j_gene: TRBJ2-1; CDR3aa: CASTQWDANNEQFF; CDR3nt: TGTGCCAGCACCCAGTGGGACGCCAACAATGAGCAGTTCTTC
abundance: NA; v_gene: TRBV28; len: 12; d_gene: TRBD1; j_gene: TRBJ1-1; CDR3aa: CASSTQQGGPFF; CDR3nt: TGTGCCAGCAGTACTCAGCAGGGGGGACCTTTCTTT
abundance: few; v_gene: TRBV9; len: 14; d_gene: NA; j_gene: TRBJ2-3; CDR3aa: CASSGDSSTDTQYF; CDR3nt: TGTGCCAGCAGCGGGGACTCAAGCACAGATACGCAGTATTTT
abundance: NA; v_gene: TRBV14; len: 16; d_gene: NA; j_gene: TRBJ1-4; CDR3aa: CASSRVLGGRDEKLFF; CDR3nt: TGTGCCAGCAGCCGAGTGTTGGGGGGTCGAGATGAAAAACTGTTTTTT
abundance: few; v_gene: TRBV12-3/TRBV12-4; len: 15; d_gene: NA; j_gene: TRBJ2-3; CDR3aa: CASTLGGGRTDTQYF; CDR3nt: TGTGCCAGCACTCTGGGAGGGGGGAGGACAGATACGCAGTATTTT
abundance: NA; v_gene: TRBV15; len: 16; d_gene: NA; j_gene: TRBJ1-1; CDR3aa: CATSRDIGKLNTEAFF; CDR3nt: TGTGCCACCAGCAGAGATATCGGGAAGTTGAACACTGAAGCTTTCTTT
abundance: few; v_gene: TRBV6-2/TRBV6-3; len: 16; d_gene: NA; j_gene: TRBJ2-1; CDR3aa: CASSPIWTDRYNEQFF; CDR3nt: TGTGCCAGCAGCCCGATTTGGACTGACCGCTACAATGAGCAGTTCTTC
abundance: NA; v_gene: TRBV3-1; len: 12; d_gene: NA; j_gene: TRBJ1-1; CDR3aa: CASSHPGLGCFF; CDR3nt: TGTGCCAGCAGCCACCCGGGGCTTGGTTGTTTCTTT
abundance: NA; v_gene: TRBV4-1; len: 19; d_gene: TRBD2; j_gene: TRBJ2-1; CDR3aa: CASSQDSGRADLQDNEQFF; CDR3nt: TGCGCCAGCAGCCAAGATAGCGGGAGGGCCGATCTCCAGGACAATGAGCAGTTCTTC
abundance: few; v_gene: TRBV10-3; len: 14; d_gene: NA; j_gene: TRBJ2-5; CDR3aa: CAIMADKRQETQYF; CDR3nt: TGTGCCATCATGGCAGACAAGCGTCAAGAGACCCAGTACTTC
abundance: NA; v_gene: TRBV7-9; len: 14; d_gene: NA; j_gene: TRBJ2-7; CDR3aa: CASSSLGSGYEQYF; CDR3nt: TGTGCCAGCAGCTCCCTGGGGAGCGGCTACGAGCAGTACTTC